In this sample, the clone carrying this T cell receptor (beta chain) is large. Its cognate antigen is unknown. This sample's time point: after neoadjuvant nivolumab, at surgical resection. These oral cavity squamous cell carcinomas were HPV-negative and locally advanced. Here immunoSEQ multiplex PCR was the method, and the copy in TCRdb shows in-frame clones only, minus some. The table records around 10,000 clones, under 75% of them present only once. These data originate in a study of neoadjuvant anti-PD-1 for oral cavity cancer. In the study overall: Patients without progression received a fourth nivolumab dose around day 43, then surgical resection on days 50-56. Study-wide points: Each response group had just a few patients in TCR analyses. Treg/Th17 ratio rose with pretreatment blood and fell with post-treatment tumor TCRbeta clonality.

Deletions cut 0 bases from V and 11 bases from J, with 13 bases between. CDR3 length equals 13 residues. Germline loops: CDR1 MNHEY, CDR2 SVGAGI. Sequencing was performed on tumor tissue, taken after nivolumab (anti-PD-1) treatment. The TCR sequence derives from a person aged 35-80 years with oral cavity squamous cell carcinoma. The V call is TRBV6-5, the J call TRBJ1-1; possible D gene TRBD1, 5 bases. This CDR3 is CASSYSGREAAFF. The CDR3 bases are TGTGCCAGCAGTTACTCGGGACGGGAGGCGGCTTTCTTT.